This entry concerns a single TCR beta chain. This clone has a single count. Its antigen is still unknown. Qualities for individual bases were not recorded, and no much larger clone is one base off. TCRB CDR3 regions were amplified from about 2 ug genomic DNA, or all available DNA if less, using the immunoSEQ assay. The multiplex PCR relied on 60 forward primers for TCR V beta segments and 13 reverse primers for J beta segments. Synthetic control templates were spiked into each sample at limiting dilution to estimate reads per starting template. Sequencing produced 87 bp reads on the Illumina HiSeq System. As for the original processing: PCR and sequencing errors were removed by merging closely related sequences with a nearest neighbor algorithm. TCR overlap was measured as the percentage of unique tumor TCR beta sequences also present in the same patient's peripheral blood. TCRdb provides this immuneACCESS table in a form limited to in-frame rearrangements. Some clones are lacking; in checked studies, under half of them reflect an unresolved V gene, and why the rest are absent is not known. The V and J calls and clone size were taken over from that table, and D and trimming were inferred from the DNA. For this sample there are approximately 93,000 clones; around 84% appear just once. The ten largest clones capture about 9.3% of the sample.

This sample was taken from a study of glioma-infiltrating T cells after dendritic cell vaccination (dated by TCRdb to 2016 to 2018). Notes on the research overall: The cohort included 15 or so glioblastoma patients drawn from Phase I and II dendritic cell vaccination trials, of whom 9 were newly diagnosed and 6 had recurrent disease. Autologous tumor lysate-pulsed dendritic cell vaccination was administered to the patients between the early 2000s and the early 2010s. In glioblastoma patients vaccinated with dendritic cells, deep sequencing of TCR beta CDR3 regions served to measure the amount of tumor-infiltrating lymphocytes and to compare repertoires between tumor and blood. To make the vaccine, monocyte-derived dendritic cells were cultured for approximately 7 days with IL-4 and GM-CSF and then pulsed overnight with autologous tumor lysate. Survival after dendritic cell vaccination was correlated with TCR sequencing metrics, including TIL content and tumor-blood repertoire overlap. Three intradermal dendritic cell vaccine injections were administered to patients at biweekly intervals in the arm below the axilla. Overall study outcomes, separate from this receptor: The cohort was small and heterogeneous, with few patients having full blood and tumor sets and even fewer initial-recurrent tumor pairs. TCR clonality showed no direct relationship with survival, which suggests that a diverse polyclonal response may be important. Higher estimated pretreatment TIL content predicted longer time to progression and overall survival after dendritic cell vaccination. The response model built on TCR overlap across three groups was characterized as speculative, with prospective validation still needed.

Reading the label with the study, this specimen's time point is: after dendritic cell vaccination, including at tumor progression/relapse. Selection of patients required sufficient residual fresh-frozen tumor tissue and over two years of available survival data. Molecular status otherwise varied across the glioblastoma patients, but none of them carried an isocitrate dehydrogenase mutation. PBMC were collected before vaccination, two weeks after the third vaccination, and at tumor progression if tumor progression occurred. Genomic DNA was extracted with the Qiagen DNeasy Blood extraction Kit. The source was blood, collected after dendritic cell vaccination. This TCR was sampled from a human donor with glioblastoma.

The CDR3 in this case is CASSLVAGDQPQHF. The nucleotide sequence is TGCGCCAGCAGCTTGGTTGCAGGGGATCAGCCCCAGCATTTT. Recombination linked TRBV5-1 to TRBJ1-5; TRBD1 could be the D gene, as 6 bases match. Deletion took 0 bases off V and 5 bases off J, with a span of 9 bases between the germline ends. The germline V gene gives CDR1 as SGHRS and CDR2 as YFSETQ. The CDR3, from cysteine to phenylalanine, totals 14 residues. The only DNA kept is the CDR3, 42 bases in frame from the first base.